This T cell receptor beta chain was captured in a study of shared clonotypes between healthy human individuals. Produced via immunoSEQ multiplex PCR; TCRdb's table is partial and in-frame only. The data show approximately 2,000,000 clones, roughly 92% seen once. Germline V gene sequence: CDR1 SEHNR, CDR2 FQNEAQ (reference sequence). Trimming cost V 5 bases and J 10 bases, with 9 bases left between them. The CDR3 totals 11 residues. The chain employs TRBV7-9 and TRBJ1-5; possibly TRBD1 for D (6 bases). The sequence derives from a man younger than 35 in good health. Some clones in this sample may be carry-over from other donors' samples. Sequencing was performed on naive CD4+ T cells from PBMCs. Specified subset: CD45RA+ positively selected. The CDR3 region has the DNA TGTGCCAGCAGCCGAGGGGGACCCCAGCATTTT. Amino acid sequence: CASSRGGPQHF.